Each of the 3 T cell receptor beta chains below was sequenced from the same sample in a study of blood T cell repertoires in COVID-19. TCRdb's table, derived via immunoSEQ multiplex PCR, lists solely in-frame clones and lacks some. The table includes about 240,000 clones, about 85% detected once. Sequencing used peripheral blood. The receptors shown here come from a man aged 60 to 75 who had recovered from COVID-19.

The V call is TRBV19, the J call TRBJ2-3, with TRBD2 identical over 8 bases. The trim removed 4 bases at V and 6 bases at J, leaving 15 bases unmatched. CDR1 LNHDA and CDR2 SQIVND come from the germline V gene (reference sequence). The CDR3 sequence is 17 residues long. The CDR3: CASSKTTFRGGRDTQYF. The DNA for the CDR3 is TGTGCCAGTAGTAAGACCACTTTCCGGGGGGGCCGGGATACGCAGTATTTT.

The J gene is TRBJ1-1, the V gene TRBV19; a weak D match, TRBD1 (6 bases). The CDR3 consists of 15 residues. Trimming left V 3 bases short and J 1 base short, with 12 bases between. Germline V gene data show CDR1 as LNHDA and CDR2 as SQIVND (reference sequence). The CDR3 loop reads CASSMAQGRNTEAFF. The DNA for the CDR3 is TGTGCCAGTAGTATGGCCCAGGGGAGGAACACTGAAGCTTTCTTT.

V usage is TRBV11-2 and J usage is TRBJ1-6; maybe TRBD1 (5 bases). The CDR3 loop spans 14 amino acids. The V end was cut by 5 bases, the J end by 5 bases, with 10 bases between. Germline CDR1 and CDR2: SGHAT and FQNNGV. CDR3 coding DNA: TGTGCCAGCAGCGGGGGGTTTAATAATTCACCCCTCCACTTT. It is translated as CASSGGFNNSPLHF. Filled out from reference TRBV11-2 and TRBJ1-6, the complete variable domain reads EAGVAQSPRYKIIEKRQSVAFWCNPISGHATLYWYQQILGQGPKLLIQFQNNGVVDDSQLPKDRFSAERLKGVDSTLKIQPAKLEDSAVYLCASSGGFNNSPLHFGNGTRLTVT.